The 6 T cell receptor beta chains below all came from one sample that was sequenced in a study of cytomegalovirus exposure and HLA in healthy donors. The PCR contained 60 Vbeta and 13 Jbeta primers. Here immunoSEQ multiplex PCR was the method, and the copy in TCRdb shows in-frame clones only, minus some. Its table lists around 100,000 clones. The sample consisted of PBMCs. These receptors were collected from a man aged 25-45 years in good health and CMV-seronegative.

The CDR3 region is CASSLTGTGPYEQYF. DNA of the CDR3: TGTGCCAGCTCATTGACCGGGACAGGCCCCTACGAGCAGTACTTC. This chain connects TRBV18 to TRBJ2-7; 8 nucleotides match TRBD1. CDR3 length equals 15 residues. V trimming: 5 bases; J trimming: 2 bases; junction bases outside the gene matches: 8. Germline loops: CDR1 KGHSH, CDR2 LQKENI.

DNA of the CDR3: TGTGCCAGCAGTTACGAAAGCGGGTCCTACGAGCAGTACTTC. Translated, it gives CASSYESGSYEQYF. The chain carries TRBV4-2 and TRBJ2-7, with a tentative D call TRBD2 (6 bases). CDR1 is LGHNA, CDR2 YNFKEQ, per germline. This CDR3 spans 14 amino acids. The V gene lost 6 bases and the J gene lost 1 base, with 13 bases spanning the gap.

The V and J genes are TRBV18 and TRBJ1-5, with D possibly matching TRBD1 (5 bases). V was trimmed by 6 bases and J by 4 bases, leaving 13 bases between them. Germline V gives CDR1 KGHSH, CDR2 LQKENI. The CDR3 is 14 amino acids. For the CDR3, the DNA is TGTGCCAGCTCCCCGCCCGGGGGGAATCAGCCCCAGCATTTT. Its protein is CASSPPGGNQPQHF.

The chain employs TRBV6-6 and TRBJ2-1; 7 positions match TRBD1. The germline CDR1 and CDR2 sequences are MNHNY and SVGAGI (reference sequence). After removal of 7 bases from V and 7 bases from J, the junction contained 13 bases not matched to a gene. The CDR3 is 15 residues long. The CDR3 here is CASNHQTGRGNEQFF. The DNA of the CDR3 is TGTGCCAGCAACCACCAGACAGGGAGAGGGAATGAGCAGTTCTTC.

The rearrangement joins TRBV5-1 to TRBJ2-2; 16 positions agree with TRBD2. The germline CDR1 and CDR2 sequences are SGHRS and YFSETQ. CDR3 length: 18 residues. The trim removed 4 bases at V and 5 bases at J, leaving 8 bases unmatched. CDR3 in DNA: TGCGCCAGCAGCACAGGGACTAGCGGGGGGGCTTGGACCGGGGAGCTGTTTTTT. It encodes CASSTGTSGGAWTGELFF.

The chain links TRBV7-3 to TRBJ1-1; 7 bases align to TRBD1. CDR1 is SGHTA and CDR2 is FQGTGA in the germline V gene. CDR3 size: 13 residues. The junction had 3 bases not matched to a gene; V was cut back by 3 bases and J by 5 bases. The CDR3 DNA reads as TGTGCCAGCAGCTTTCGCAGGGGGACTGAAGCTTTCTTT. This gives the protein CASSFRRGTEAFF. The full variable domain, rest sourced from reference TRBV7-3 and TRBJ1-1, is GAGVSQTPSNKVTEKGKYVELRCDPISGHTALYWYRQSLGQGPEFLIYFQGTGAADDSGLPNDRFFAVRPEGSVSTLKIQRTERGDSAVYLCASSFRRGTEAFFGQGTRLTVV.